A selection of T cell receptor beta chains follows, all from one sample in a study of T cell responses to AZD1222 COVID-19 vaccine. The method was immunoSEQ multiplex PCR; TCRdb's version includes in-frame clones alone and lacks a portion of them. The repertoire has roughly 150,000 clones, approximately 95% of them found once; the top ten carry approximately 6.5%. Specimen: peripheral blood, collected 28 days after the second AZD1222 dose. All receptors derive from an adult who received the AZD1222 COVID-19 vaccine. Each CDR3 is given with its conserved first and last residue. D genes are given only for firm matches. The listing skips clone size in some rows; elsewhere it reads once, few, many or a size class.

clone_size j_call v_call d_call cdr3_nt cdr3_aa
NA TRBJ1-4 TRBV7-6 NA TGTGCCAGCAGCTTAGATGGGGCAACTAATGAAAAACTGTTTTTT CASSLDGATNEKLFF
NA TRBJ1-6 TRBV25-1 NA TGTGCCAGCAGTGGGGGATCACCCCTCCACTTT CASSGGSPLHF
NA TRBJ1-6 TRBV7-8 TRBD1 TGTGCCAGCAGCCGGGACAGGGTGGTTTCTACTTCACCCCTCCACTTT CASSRDRVVSTSPLHF
NA TRBJ1-4 TRBV10-2 TRBD1 TGCGCCAGCAGCGCGCCGGGACAGGGGGGTGAAAAACTGTTTTTT CASSAPGQGGEKLFF
NA TRBJ1-4 TRBV5-6 NA TGTGCCAGCAGCTTGTTCGACTCGGGGGGGGCCCTGGGTGAAAAACTGTTTTTT CASSLFDSGGALGEKLFF
few TRBJ2-7 TRBV2 TRBD1 TGTGCCAGCAGAGACAGGGTTAGCTCCTACGAGCAGTACTTC CASRDRVSSYEQYF
once TRBJ1-6 TRBV10-3 TRBD1 TGTGCCATCAGGGGACAGGGAAATTCACCCCTCCACTTT CAIRGQGNSPLHF
NA TRBJ2-1 TRBV6-5 TRBD1 TGTGCCAGCAGTCCGGGACAGCCATACAATGAGCAGTTCTTC CASSPGQPYNEQFF
NA TRBJ1-2 TRBV5-4 NA TGTGCCAGCAGCTTTCAGGACACTAGAGACTATGGCTACACCTTC CASSFQDTRDYGYTF
NA TRBJ1-3 TRBV4-1 NA TGCGCCAGCAGCAAGCAGGATTTCTCTGGAAACACCATATATTTT CASSKQDFSGNTIYF
once TRBJ1-5 TRBV6-1 NA TGTGCCAGCAGTGAAGCGGATGGAGGGGCTAGCAATCAGCCCCAGCATTTT CASSEADGGASNQPQHF
NA TRBJ2-3 TRBV10-3 NA TGTGCCATCAGTGAGTCGTTGGGAGGTACGCAGTATTTT CAISESLGGTQYF
NA TRBJ2-5 TRBV5-4 NA TGTGCCAGCAGCCAACCCCAAGAGACCCAGTACTTC CASSQPQETQYF
NA TRBJ1-6 TRBV7-9 NA TGTGCCAGCAGCTTATTCAGGGGAAAGGATTCACCCCTCCACTTT CASSLFRGKDSPLHF
NA TRBJ1-1 TRBV13 NA TGTGCCAGCAGCTCTTCTCCACAAGCGGCTTTCTTT CASSSSPQAAFF
NA TRBJ2-3 TRBV5-4 TRBD2 TGTGCCAGCAGCTTGACGGCGGGGGGAGTAGATACGCAGTATTTT CASSLTAGGVDTQYF
NA TRBJ2-2 TRBV6-6 NA TGTGCCAGCAGTTACGGGTTAGGCGGGGAGCTGTTTTTT CASSYGLGGELFF
NA TRBJ2-7 TRBV4-2 TRBD2 TGTGCCAGCAGCCAAGATATGCCTAGCGGGGTTATCTCCTACGAGCAGTACTTC CASSQDMPSGVISYEQYF
NA TRBJ1-2 TRBV30 NA TGTGCCTGGAGACAGGACCCCTATGGCTACACCTTC CAWRQDPYGYTF
NA TRBJ1-2 TRBV30 NA TGTGCCTGGACCCGAGGGGGACCTGACTATGGCTACACCTTC CAWTRGGPDYGYTF
NA TRBJ2-7 TRBV7-9 NA TGTGCCAGCAGCCCCACTAGTTCCTACGAGCAGTACTTC CASSPTSSYEQYF
NA TRBJ1-5 TRBV12-5 NA TGTGCTAGTGGCGCGGACATCTATAGCAATCAGCCCCAGCATTTT CASGADIYSNQPQHF
NA TRBJ1-3 TRBV9 NA TGTGCCAGCAGCGTAGACAGGGCAGCGAGTAGAAACACCATATATTTT CASSVDRAASRNTIYF
NA TRBJ1-1 TRBV10-3 NA TGTGCCATCAGTCTCTCTCGGGACAATGTGAACACTGAAGCTTTCTTT CAISLSRDNVNTEAFF
NA TRBJ1-3 TRBV11-2 NA TGTGCCAGCAGCTTCGGGGTCGCGGTGGCTGGAAACACCATATATTTT CASSFGVAVAGNTIYF
NA TRBJ2-1 TRBV2 NA TGTGCCAGCAGTGAGGGGGACACGACCTACAATGAGCAGTTCTTC CASSEGDTTYNEQFF
NA TRBJ2-3 TRBV6-5 NA TGTGCCAGCGGCCGACAGGAGGACACAGATACGCAGTATTTT CASGRQEDTDTQYF
NA TRBJ1-4 TRBV4-2 NA TGTGCCAGCAGCCAAGATAATCGGGCCGATGAAAAACTGTTTTTT CASSQDNRADEKLFF
NA TRBJ2-5 TRBV6-2/TRBV6-3 TRBD2 TGTGCCAGCAGCAGTTGGGGGGGAGAGACCCAGTACTTC CASSSWGGETQYF
NA TRBJ1-2 TRBV5-8 NA TGTGCCAGCGTCAGGGGACTCACTTTCTATGGCTACACCTTC CASVRGLTFYGYTF
NA TRBJ2-4 TRBV19 NA TGTGCCAGTAACCCCCAGGGTAATCTAGCCAAAAACATTCAGTACTTC CASNPQGNLAKNIQYF
NA TRBJ2-4 TRBV2 NA TGTGCCAGCAAAACAGGGAGTAGCCAAAACATTCAGTACTTC CASKTGSSQNIQYF
NA TRBJ2-2 TRBV10-3 TRBD2 TGTGCCACCCGCAGTTTTAGCGGGGGAGCGAACACCGGGGAGCTGTTTTTT CATRSFSGGANTGELFF
NA TRBJ1-2 TRBV6-1 NA TGTGCCAGCAGTGAGTGGAGGGATGGCTACACCTTC CASSEWRDGYTF
NA TRBJ1-3 TRBV3-1/TRBV3-2 NA TGTGCCAGCAGCCCGGCCAGTCACTCTGGAAACACCATATATTTT CASSPASHSGNTIYF
once TRBJ2-1 TRBV11-1 NA TGTGCCAGCAGCTTCGGGGGCAATGAGCAGTTCTTC CASSFGGNEQFF
NA TRBJ2-1 TRBV7-2 TRBD2 TGTGCCAGCAGCTTTCCGGGGGGGCCAAGGCTCAATGAGCAGTTCTTC CASSFPGGPRLNEQFF
NA TRBJ2-3 TRBV7-2 TRBD2 TGTGCCAGCAGCTTAGTGGCGGGGGGGGGAGATACGCAGTATTTT CASSLVAGGGDTQYF
NA TRBJ2-3 TRBV2 TRBD2 TGTGCCAGCAGACAAGCGGGGGCCAACACAGATACGCAGTATTTT CASRQAGANTDTQYF